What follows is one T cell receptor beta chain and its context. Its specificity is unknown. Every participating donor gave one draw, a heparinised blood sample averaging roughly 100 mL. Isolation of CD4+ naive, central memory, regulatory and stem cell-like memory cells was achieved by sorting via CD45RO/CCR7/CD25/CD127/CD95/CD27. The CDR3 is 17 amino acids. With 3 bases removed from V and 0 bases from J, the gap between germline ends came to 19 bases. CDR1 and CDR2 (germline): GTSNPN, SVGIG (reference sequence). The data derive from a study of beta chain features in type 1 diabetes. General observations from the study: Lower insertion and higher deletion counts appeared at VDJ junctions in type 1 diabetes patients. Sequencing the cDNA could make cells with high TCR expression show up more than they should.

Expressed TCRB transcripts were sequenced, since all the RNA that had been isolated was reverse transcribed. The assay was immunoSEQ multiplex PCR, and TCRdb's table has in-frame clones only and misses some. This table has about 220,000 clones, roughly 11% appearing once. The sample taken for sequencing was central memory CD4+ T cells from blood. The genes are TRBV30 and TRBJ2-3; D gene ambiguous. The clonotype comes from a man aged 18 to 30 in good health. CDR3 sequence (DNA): TGTGCCTGGAGGCCAGTCTTTCGGCTCTCTAGCACAGATACGCAGTATTTT. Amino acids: CAWRPVFRLSSTDTQYF.